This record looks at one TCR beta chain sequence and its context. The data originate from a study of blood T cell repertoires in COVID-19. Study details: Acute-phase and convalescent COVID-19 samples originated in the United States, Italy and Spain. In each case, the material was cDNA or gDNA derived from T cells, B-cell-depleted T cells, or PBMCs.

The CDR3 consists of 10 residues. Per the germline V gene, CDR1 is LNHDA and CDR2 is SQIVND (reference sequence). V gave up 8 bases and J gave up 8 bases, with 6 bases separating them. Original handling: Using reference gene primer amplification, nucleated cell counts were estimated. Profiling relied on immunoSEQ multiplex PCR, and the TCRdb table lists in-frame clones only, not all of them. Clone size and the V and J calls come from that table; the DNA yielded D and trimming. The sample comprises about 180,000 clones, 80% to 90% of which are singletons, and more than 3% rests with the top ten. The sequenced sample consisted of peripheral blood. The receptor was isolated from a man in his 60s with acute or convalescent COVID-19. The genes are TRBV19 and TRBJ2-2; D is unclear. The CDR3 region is CASGRGELFF. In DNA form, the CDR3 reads TGTGCCAGTGGCAGGGGGGAGCTGTTTTTT.